These 2 T cell receptor beta chains were sequenced from one sample in a study of vaccination effects on CD4 cells after COVID-19. Ahead of sequencing, the ViraFEST assay grew antigen-specific CD4+ T cells using viral peptide pools. CD4+ T cell isolation took place after 10 days of culture. A positive SARS-CoV-2 PCR test fell between March and December 2020. Measured with immunoSEQ multiplex PCR; TCRdb has only the in-frame clones, and not every one. This table has under 55,000 clones, under 80% appearing once. Their antigens remain unidentified. This material consisted of CD4+ T cells from PBMCs cultured with a peptide pool, taken before COVID-19 vaccination. The receptors stem from a human donor who had a prior SARS-CoV-2 infection.

The rearrangement uses TRBV5-1 and TRBJ2-1, with 7 bases identical to TRBD2. CDR3 length: 17 amino acids. V lost 4 bases to trimming and J lost 7 bases; unmatched junction nucleotides: 17. Germline-derived CDR1 and CDR2 are SGHRS and YFSETQ. The CDR3 DNA sequence: TGCGCCAGCAGCCCGCCCCGGAACCAGCGGGACGTGAATGAGCAGTTCTTC. It is translated as CASSPPRNQRDVNEQFF.

The genes are TRBV7-2 and TRBJ1-2; 7 nucleotides align to TRBD1. In germline, CDR1 is SGHTA, CDR2 FQGNSA. V shed 1 base, J shed 1 base, and the junction held 3 bases outside the gene matches. The length of the CDR3 is 15 residues. The CDR3 spells CASSLERDSNYGYTF. The CDR3 DNA is TGTGCCAGCAGCTTAGAACGGGACAGTAACTATGGCTACACCTTC.